This T cell receptor beta chain was captured by sequencing in a study of graft-versus-host responses after intestinal transplantation. Turning to the study itself: Each patient got anti-thymocyte globulin induction, then tacrolimus and steroids for about 3 years.

Some clones are missing from TCRdb's copy, which holds only in-frame ones; the method was immunoSEQ multiplex PCR. The top ten hold roughly 0.3% of the sample, which has roughly 92,000 clones, roughly nine tenths seen once. This clone was seen only once. What it binds is not known. Study-level points and caveats: Early declines in HvG clones that occurred post-transplant were associated with peak circulating GvH clone levels. Ileal or blood samples showed some GvH clones first, and such clones were also found in recipient marrow. Individuals who had graft-donor T cell macrochimerism had allografts that showed high graft-versus-host to host-versus-graft clonal ratios.

This CDR3 has 14 amino acids. From germline, CDR1 is MDHEN and CDR2 SYDVKM. V was trimmed by 6 bases and J by 6 bases, leaving 17 bases between them. Here the sequenced sample was unstimulated CD4+ T cells sorted from spleen or lymph node cells, taken before transplant. The TCR was taken from a human donor who was the organ donor for an intestinal transplant. The rearrangement joins TRBV28 to TRBJ1-2; TRBD1 might be the D (6 bases). CDR3 in DNA: TGTGCCAGCAGAGCCCTTGGACAGCGTCATGGCTACACCTTC. As protein: CASRALGQRHGYTF.